Following are 9 T cell receptor beta chains from one sample sequenced in a study of untreated major depressive disorder. Their specific antigens are unknown. Some clones are missing from TCRdb's copy, which holds only in-frame ones; the method was immunoSEQ multiplex PCR. The sample shows under 15,000 clones, about nine tenths of them seen only once. Study outcomes and limitations: Depressed patients' CD4+ T cells carried increased TRBV05-01 (Vbeta 5.1) usage versus control CD4+ T cells.

The sample consisted of CD4+ T cells from PBMCs. The origin of the receptors is a man aged 25 to 40 with major depressive disorder.

The chain recombines TRBV5-6 with TRBJ1-2, with 7 bases matching TRBD1. Germline V gene data show CDR1 as SGHDT and CDR2 as YYEEEE. The J segment lost 4 bases and the V segment lost 2 bases, leaving 5 bases of the junction unmatched. The CDR3 extends over 14 amino acids. This chain's CDR3 is CASSFDRVFYGYTF. CDR3 DNA: TGTGCCAGCAGCTTCGACAGGGTTTTCTATGGCTACACCTTC.

A single count supports this clone. The gene calls are TRBV19 and TRBJ2-5; 10 nucleotides line up with TRBD1. The CDR3 runs to 15 residues. Trimming at V came to 10 bases and at J to 2 bases, leaving 10 bases not matched to a gene. CDR1 and CDR2 from the germline V gene are LNHDA and SQIVND (reference sequence). Here the CDR3 reads CATRDRGIMQETQYF. In DNA form, the CDR3 reads TGTGCCACTAGGGACAGGGGAATAATGCAAGAGACCCAGTACTTC.

The chain links TRBV7-9 to TRBJ1-2, with 7 bases fitting TRBD1. The CDR3 length is 13 residues. Per germline, CDR1 SEHNR and CDR2 FQNEAQ (reference sequence). V trimming: 5 bases; J trimming: 4 bases; junction bases outside the gene matches: 4. The CDR3 loop reads CASSRTGFYGYTF. The CDR3 DNA is TGTGCCAGCAGCCGGACAGGCTTCTATGGCTACACCTTC.

The chain carries TRBV30 and TRBJ2-4; no firm D call. CDR3 length equals 17 residues. The germline V gene encodes CDR1 GTSNPN and CDR2 SVGIG (reference sequence). The V end was cut by 2 bases, the J end by 3 bases, with 20 bases between. CDR3: CAWSTPTLFPGKNIQYF. The CDR3 DNA reads as TGTGCCTGGAGTACTCCTACACTTTTCCCAGGCAAAAACATTCAGTACTTC.

The chain is built from TRBV6-1 and TRBJ2-1; 12 positions agree with TRBD1. V was pared by 7 bases and J by 8 bases, with 6 bases of the junction left unmatched. Per the germline V gene, CDR1 is MNHNS and CDR2 is SASEGT. CDR3 length equals 14 residues. The CDR3 nucleotides are TGTGCCAGCACCAGGGACAGGGGGCTTGATGAGCAGTTCTTC. This sequence encodes CASTRDRGLDEQFF.

The chain links TRBV7-9 to TRBJ2-7, with 8 bases matching TRBD2. From germline, CDR1 is SEHNR and CDR2 FQNEAQ (reference sequence). The CDR3 is 14 residues long. J gave up 0 bases and V 5 bases, and 3 bases lay outside the gene matches. In DNA, the CDR3 is TGTGCCAGCAGCCCCGGGGGGGGCTCCTACGAGCAGTACTTC. Translation: CASSPGGGSYEQYF.

The V and J genes are TRBV6-5 and TRBJ1-1, with TRBD1 identical over 8 bases. V gave up 0 bases and J gave up 9 bases; unmatched junction bases: 12. This CDR3 region has 16 residues. Germline assignment: CDR1 MNHEY and CDR2 SVGAGI. As DNA, the CDR3 is TGTGCCAGCAGTTACTCGAAAGGACAGGGAAAGAGGAAAGCTTTCTTT. This sequence encodes CASSYSKGQGKRKAFF.

This clone came up once. The chain couples TRBV5-1 to TRBJ2-1; 13 nucleotides line up with TRBD2. CDR3 length: 17 residues. Looked up from germline, CDR1 is SGHRS and CDR2 is YFSETQ. Losses at the gene ends were 4 bases for V and 8 bases for J; bases not matched to a gene: 12. CDR3: CASSPTSGGANMDEQFF. The CDR3 nucleotides read TGCGCCAGCAGCCCTACTAGCGGGGGGGCGAATATGGATGAGCAGTTCTTC.

The chain joins TRBV7-9 to TRBJ1-2; 8 bases match TRBD1. The CDR3 is made up of 13 amino acids. V lost 5 bases, J lost 5 bases, and 4 bases stayed unmatched. CDR1 and CDR2 from the germline V gene are SEHNR and FQNEAQ (reference sequence). The DNA for the CDR3 is TGTGCCAGCAGCCGGACAGGGATGTATGGCTACACCTTC. Translating it yields CASSRTGMYGYTF. The full variable domain, in which reference TRBV7-9 and TRBJ1-2 provide the parts outside the CDR3, is DTGVSQNPRHKITKRGQNVTFRCDPISEHNRLYWYRQTLGQGPEFLTYFQNEAQLEKSRLLSDRFSAERPKGSFSTLEIQRTEQGDSAMYLCASSRTGMYGYTFGSGTRLTVV.